These 23 T cell receptor beta chains were sequenced from one sample in a study of cytomegalovirus exposure and HLA in healthy donors. PCR used 60 Vbeta primers and 13 Jbeta primers. Libraries were prepared by immunoSEQ multiplex PCR; TCRdb keeps only in-frame clonotypes and omits some of them. The data hold under 200,000 clones, with around 86% observed a single time. Sequencing was done on a sample of PBMCs. Source of these receptors: a girl aged 2 to 10 in good health and CMV-seropositive.

J is TRBJ1-3 and V is TRBV7-8; TRBD1 matches at 7 bases. J gave up 2 bases and V 0 bases, and 7 bases lay outside the gene matches. Per the germline V gene, CDR1 is SGHVS and CDR2 is FQNEAQ. This CDR3 has 17 residues. In DNA, the CDR3 is TGTGCCAGCAGCTTAGCTCGGGCAGGGGGAACTGGAAACACCATATATTTT. Translation gives CASSLARAGGTGNTIYF.

This sequence joins TRBV5-1 and TRBJ2-7; 7 bases are shared with TRBD1. With V trimmed by 0 bases and J by 6 bases, 9 bases remained unmatched. This CDR3 region has 15 residues. The germline CDR1 and CDR2 sequences are SGHRS and YFSETQ. The CDR3 region is CASSLGTGAFGEQYF. Written as DNA, the CDR3 is TGCGCCAGCAGCTTGGGAACAGGGGCATTCGGCGAGCAGTACTTC.

The CDR3 DNA follows: TGCGCCAGCAGCCAAGTGGGTCGACTAGGGGTAGCCAAAAACATTCAGTACTTC. Its protein product is CASSQVGRLGVAKNIQYF. This chain links TRBV4-1 with TRBJ2-4; TRBD2 is a possible D gene (6 bases). V lost 1 base and J 0 bases, leaving 16 bases between the germline ends. Germline values: CDR1 MGHRA, CDR2 YSYEKL. This CDR3 spans 18 amino acids.

This clone was observed a handful of times. The chain carries TRBV5-1 and TRBJ2-5; 7 bases are shared with TRBD2. From germline, CDR1 is SGHRS and CDR2 YFSETQ. The CDR3 covers 19 residues. V shed 0 bases, J shed 1 base, and the junction held 15 bases outside the gene matches. CDR3 in amino acids: CASSLGGSRWREIQETQYF. For the CDR3, the DNA is TGCGCCAGCAGCTTGGGAGGGTCCCGCTGGCGGGAGATCCAAGAGACCCAGTACTTC.

The V and J genes are TRBV6-5 and TRBJ1-1; D possibly corresponds to TRBD1 (6 bases). Trimming stripped 2 bases from V and 1 base from J, with 11 bases between. Germline values: CDR1 MNHEY, CDR2 SVGAGI. The CDR3 runs 15 residues. The CDR3 bases are TGTGCCAGCAGTTACAGGAGACAGGCGAACACTGAAGCTTTCTTT. This encodes CASSYRRQANTEAFF.

The chain couples TRBV5-4 to TRBJ2-1; D remains ambiguous. Germline loops: CDR1 SGHNT, CDR2 YYREEE (reference sequence). Trimming took off 7 bases at V and 4 bases at J, with 15 bases between the two ends. The CDR3 is 14 residues long. This chain's CDR3 is CASSTPAYYNEQFF. The CDR3 bases are TGTGCCAGCTCGACACCAGCCTATTACAATGAGCAGTTCTTC.

The genes are TRBV5-6 and TRBJ2-3, with a tentative D call TRBD2 (6 bases). This CDR3 region has 16 residues. V was cut by 6 bases and J by 2 bases, with 19 bases left in between. Looked up from germline, CDR1 is SGHDT and CDR2 is YYEEEE. The CDR3 sequence is CASNPTGTPLTDTQYF. CDR3 DNA sequence: TGTGCCAGCAACCCAACCGGGACTCCCCTCACAGATACGCAGTATTTT.

This chain uses TRBV19 with TRBJ2-1; TRBD2 is a possible D gene (6 bases). V lost 0 bases to trimming and J lost 2 bases, with 11 bases between them. The germline CDR1 and CDR2 sequences are LNHDA and SQIVND (reference sequence). The CDR3 totals 16 residues. The CDR3 sequence is CASSIDGGKPYNEQFF. The CDR3 bases are TGTGCCAGTAGTATAGACGGCGGGAAACCCTACAATGAGCAGTTCTTC.

V is TRBV28 and J is TRBJ2-5; no firm D call. Trimming shortened V by 2 bases and J by 5 bases, and 12 bases separated the two germline ends. Germline V gene sequence: CDR1 MDHEN, CDR2 SYDVKM. The CDR3 sequence is 14 residues long. CDR3 sequence: CASSLQLFRETQYF. CDR3 nucleotide sequence: TGTGCCAGCAGTTTACAACTATTTAGGGAGACCCAGTACTTC.

The V gene is TRBV30, the J gene TRBJ2-7; TRBD2 might be the D (5 bases). This CDR3 has 12 residues. The germline V gene encodes CDR1 GTSNPN and CDR2 SVGIG (reference sequence). Trimming took 5 bases from V and 5 from J, leaving 13 bases between them. CDR3 residues: CAWGRGLDEQYF. The CDR3 bases are TGTGCCTGGGGACGGGGTCTCGACGAGCAGTACTTC.

The J gene is TRBJ2-7, the V gene TRBV2; 10 bases match TRBD1. The germline V gene has CDR1 SNHLY and CDR2 FYNNEI. This CDR3 is 14 amino acids long. V gave up 4 bases and J gave up 5 bases; unmatched junction bases: 5. The CDR3 bases are TGTGCCAGCAGTGTGACAGGGGGCGCAGACGAGCAGTACTTC. Amino acid sequence: CASSVTGGADEQYF.

CDR3 sequence (DNA): TGTGCCTGGAGCCGCCGCGCCCCATACGAGCAGTACTTC. Residues: CAWSRRAPYEQYF. The chain employs TRBV30 and TRBJ2-7; unclear D gene. V shed 3 bases and J shed 4 bases, with 13 bases lying between them. CDR3 length equals 13 residues. Germline CDR1 reads GTSNPN; CDR2 reads SVGIG (reference sequence).

The gene calls are TRBV4-2 and TRBJ2-3; TRBD2 matches at 7 bases. CDR1 and CDR2 from the germline V gene are LGHNA and YNFKEQ. The CDR3 totals 17 residues. V trimming: 0 bases; J trimming: 2 bases; junction bases outside the gene matches: 8. CDR3 sequence reads: CASSQDHREVNTDTQYF. DNA of the CDR3: TGTGCCAGCAGCCAAGACCACCGGGAGGTAAACACAGATACGCAGTATTTT.

This chain connects TRBV4-1 to TRBJ1-1; D might be TRBD1 (6 bases). The CDR3 contains 15 residues. The germline V gene has CDR1 MGHRA and CDR2 YSYEKL. Trimming shortened V by 4 bases and J by 1 base, and 13 bases separated the two germline ends. CDR3 loop: CASSLTGSGNTEAFF. The CDR3 bases are TGCGCCAGCAGCCTAACAGGGTCCGGGAACACTGAAGCTTTCTTT.

The genes are TRBV9 and TRBJ1-3; TRBD1 might be the D (5 bases). CDR1 and CDR2 (germline): SGDLS, YYNGEE. V was clipped by 0 bases and J by 3 bases, with 10 bases between them. This CDR3 is 15 amino acids long. The chain's CDR3 is CASSVEGRVGNTIYF. CDR3 sequence (DNA): TGTGCCAGCAGCGTAGAAGGCAGGGTTGGAAACACCATATATTTT.

V usage is TRBV20-1 and J usage is TRBJ2-3; D call uncertain. This CDR3 region has 11 residues. Trimming left V 5 bases short and J 2 bases short, with 5 bases between. Germline V lookup: CDR1 DFQATT, CDR2 SNEGSKA (reference sequence). The CDR3 sequence: CSAVATDTQYF. The DNA of the CDR3 is TGCAGTGCTGTAGCCACAGATACGCAGTATTTT.

The chain is built from TRBV5-1 and TRBJ2-3; tentatively, D is TRBD1 (6 bases). The ends were cut back, 1 base at V and 0 bases at J, with 15 bases in the middle. Looked up from germline, CDR1 is SGHRS and CDR2 is YFSETQ. The CDR3 is 17 amino acids. CDR3 sequence (DNA): TGCGCCAGCAGCTTGCCTGGACAGAGCTCAAGCACAGATACGCAGTATTTT. This codes for CASSLPGQSSSTDTQYF.

This clone was picked up a small number of times. The rearrangement links TRBV5-4 to TRBJ1-1, with 7 bases that match TRBD1. The CDR3 totals 15 residues. With 4 bases clipped from V and 1 base from J, the junction kept 7 bases outside the gene matches. Germline V gives CDR1 SGHNT, CDR2 YYREEE (reference sequence). The CDR3 sequence: CASSIRGRRNTEAFF. The CDR3 region has the DNA TGTGCCAGCAGCATTAGGGGGCGGAGGAACACTGAAGCTTTCTTT.

The rearrangement uses TRBV30 and TRBJ2-5; 8 bases map to TRBD1. The V segment lost 0 bases and the J segment 4 bases; nucleotides outside the gene matches: 4. The CDR3 is made up of 14 amino acids. Looked up from germline, CDR1 is GTSNPN and CDR2 is SVGIG (reference sequence). CDR3 sequence: CAWSVSTGGETQYF. The CDR3 region has the DNA TGTGCCTGGAGTGTAAGCACAGGGGGAGAGACCCAGTACTTC.

The V gene is TRBV10-3, the J gene TRBJ2-5; 8 nucleotides agree with TRBD1. The ends lost 6 bases at V and 6 bases at J; junction bases unmatched: 6. CDR1 and CDR2 from the germline V gene are ENHRY and SYGVKD. The CDR3 loop spans 13 amino acids. CDR3 nucleotides: TGTGCCATCAGGATGGACAGGGCGAAGACCCAGTACTTC. This encodes CAIRMDRAKTQYF.

Notes on this clone: One end of the junction does not line up with germline, which may come from a read error. This chain links TRBV6-5 with TRBJ2-4, with 9 bases identical to TRBD2. Germline V lookup: CDR1 MNHEY, CDR2 SVGAGI. The CDR3 sequence is 13 residues long. The CDR3 DNA sequence: TGTGCCAGCAGTCCCCTAGACCTAGCGGGGTTGGAGTTC. Translation gives CASSPLDLAGLEF.

V usage is TRBV5-4 and J usage is TRBJ1-4, with 8 bases fitting TRBD1. Germline trimming cut 4 bases from V and 4 bases from J; bases unmatched to any gene: 6. Germline V lookup: CDR1 SGHNT, CDR2 YYREEE (reference sequence). The CDR3 is 15 residues long. Here the CDR3 DNA reads TGTGCCAGCAGCCCCCAGGGGGCGGATAATGAAAAACTGTTTTTT. Its translation is CASSPQGADNEKLFF.

This sequence joins TRBV28 and TRBJ2-7; 7 positions match TRBD2. Germline V gene data show CDR1 as MDHEN and CDR2 as SYDVKM. V dropped 2 bases and J dropped 0; count of bases not matched to a gene: 10. The length of the CDR3 is 17 residues. The CDR3 loop reads CASSLKSSAGTSYEQYF. The CDR3 nucleotides are TGTGCCAGCAGTTTAAAATCCTCAGCGGGAACCTCCTACGAGCAGTACTTC.